Each of the 23 T cell receptor beta chains below was sequenced from the same sample in a study of OX40 agonist ivuxolimab in advanced cancers. Assay: immunoSEQ multiplex PCR; the TCRdb copy retains only in-frame clones and omits some. The repertoire holds just over 30,000 clones, with 80% to 90% as singletons. This material consisted of CD4+ or CD8+ T cells sorted from blood, taken in a trial of the OX40 agonist ivuxolimab. These receptors were taken from an adult with an advanced solid tumor such as melanoma, head and neck, liver or kidney cancer.

V usage is TRBV28 and J usage is TRBJ1-4, with D uncertain. V gave up 7 bases and J gave up 6 bases, with 21 bases separating them. The length of the CDR3 is 16 residues. Germline lookup yields CDR1 MDHEN and CDR2 SYDVKM. The CDR3 sequence: CASIPSASGVYEKLFF. The CDR3 nucleotides are TGTGCCAGCATCCCTTCAGCCTCGGGTGTGTATGAAAAACTGTTTTTT.

This sequence joins TRBV19 and TRBJ1-1; D remains ambiguous. The CDR3 is 16 residues long. Germline V gene sequence: CDR1 LNHDA, CDR2 SQIVND (reference sequence). V lost 3 bases and J lost 1, with 15 bases in between. CDR3 coding DNA: TGTGCCAGTAGTATTCGGCAGATAAGTGGGAACACTGAAGCTTTCTTT. Translating it yields CASSIRQISGNTEAFF.

The chain carries TRBV7-9 and TRBJ2-5; 10 positions agree with TRBD2. The V gene end was trimmed by 1 base and the J gene end by 4 bases; junction bases not matched to a gene: 9. The CDR3 has 17 amino acids. Germline CDR1 SEHNR, CDR2 FQNEAQ (reference sequence). CDR3 residues: CASSLEAGGVERETQYF. CDR3 DNA: TGTGCCAGCAGCTTAGAAGCGGGAGGGGTAGAGAGAGAGACCCAGTACTTC.

The chain has TRBV5-4 and TRBJ2-3, with D unclear. The CDR3 has 16 residues. Trimming took 0 bases from V and 1 from J, leaving 12 bases between them. Germline lookup yields CDR1 SGHNT and CDR2 YYREEE (reference sequence). CDR3 sequence (DNA): TGTGCCAGCAGCTTGGATCGGGTTGGCGGCACAGATACGCAGTATTTT. Encoded protein: CASSLDRVGGTDTQYF.

For the CDR3, the DNA is TGTGCCAGCAGTTTATGGCGGGGTGGGACCCTATCTGAAGCTTTCTTT. It is translated as CASSLWRGGTLSEAFF. V usage is TRBV28 and J usage is TRBJ1-1; weak D call: TRBD1 (5 bases). This CDR3 region has 16 residues. V was clipped by 0 bases and J by 6 bases, with 17 bases between them. Germline CDR1 MDHEN, CDR2 SYDVKM.

The V and J genes are TRBV6-5 and TRBJ1-2, with D possibly TRBD1 on 5 matching bases. Trimming cost V 5 bases and J 4 bases, with 14 bases left between them. Germline V CDR1 and CDR2: MNHEY, SVGAGI. This CDR3 has 14 residues. CDR3: CASSKQEKFYGYTF. As DNA, the CDR3 is TGTGCCAGCAGTAAACAGGAGAAGTTCTATGGCTACACCTTC.

The chain links TRBV11-2 to TRBJ1-1; D call uncertain. The CDR3 covers 13 residues. Germline V gene lookup returns CDR1 SGHAT and CDR2 FQNNGV. The V gene lost 5 bases and the J gene lost 8 bases, with 15 bases spanning the gap. The CDR3 region is CASSHLLASEAFF. CDR3 in DNA: TGTGCCAGCAGCCACCTTTTAGCTTCGGAAGCTTTCTTT.

The genes are TRBV29-1 and TRBJ2-2; D remains ambiguous. Germline values: CDR1 SQVTM, CDR2 ANQGSEA. V was cut by 2 bases and J by 1 base, with 8 bases left in between. The CDR3 is 14 amino acids. CDR3 region: CSVERPENTGELFF. The CDR3 nucleotides read TGCAGCGTTGAAAGGCCAGAGAACACCGGGGAGCTGTTTTTT.

The V call is TRBV11-2, the J call TRBJ2-7, with 8 positions matching TRBD1. Unmatched junction bases numbered 4, after V lost 0 bases and J lost 0 bases. Germline lookup yields CDR1 SGHAT and CDR2 FQNNGV. The CDR3 has 16 amino acids. CDR3 in amino acids: CASSLDGGQASYEQYF. In DNA, the CDR3 is TGTGCCAGCAGCTTAGATGGGGGACAGGCCTCCTACGAGCAGTACTTC.

This chain connects TRBV5-1 to TRBJ2-5; perhaps TRBD1 as D (6 bases). This CDR3 contains 16 residues. The V gene's germline CDR1 is SGHRS and CDR2 YFSETQ. V lost 4 bases to trimming and J lost 0 bases, with 16 bases between them. In DNA, the CDR3 is TGCGCCAGCAGCCCAGGGGCTCGAGGGAACCAAGAGACCCAGTACTTC. It codes for CASSPGARGNQETQYF.

This clone showed up just once. V usage is TRBV6-5 and J usage is TRBJ2-7; tentative D call: TRBD1 (5 bases). This CDR3 is built from 14 residues. Trimming pared 2 bases from V and 6 bases from J, leaving 14 bases between. Germline CDR1 and CDR2: MNHEY and SVGAGI. The DNA for the CDR3 is TGTGCCAGCAGTTACCACCCTCAGGGTGTCGAGCAGTACTTC. Encoded protein: CASSYHPQGVEQYF.

This clone came up a few times. The gene calls are TRBV21-1 and TRBJ2-7. TRBV21-1 is annotated as a pseudogene. The CDR3 has 14 residues. CDR3 DNA: TGTGCCAGCAGCGGAATTTTTCTGGGCTACGAGCAGTACTTC. This codes for CASSGIFLGYEQYF.

The V call is TRBV28, the J call TRBJ2-2; D unresolved. The ends were cut back, 2 bases at V and 0 bases at J, with 1 base in the middle. The CDR3 has 13 amino acids. Germline V gene lookup returns CDR1 MDHEN and CDR2 SYDVKM. The CDR3: CASSLANTGELFF. The CDR3 DNA sequence: TGTGCCAGCAGTTTAGCGAACACCGGGGAGCTGTTTTTT.

V gene TRBV7-9 combines with J gene TRBJ2-1; D is unresolved. The CDR3 spans 14 residues. Trimming shortened V by 1 base and J by 8 bases, and 12 bases separated the two germline ends. Germline V gene sequence: CDR1 SEHNR, CDR2 FQNEAQ (reference sequence). The CDR3 sequence is CASSLGAPRDEQFF. The CDR3 DNA is TGTGCCAGCAGCTTAGGGGCCCCAAGGGATGAGCAGTTCTTC.

This sequence joins TRBV2 and TRBJ2-5; 7 positions match TRBD1. The CDR3 is made up of 13 amino acids. Trimming took 5 bases from V and 3 from J; bases not matched to a gene: 3. Germline V gene sequence: CDR1 SNHLY, CDR2 FYNNEI. The CDR3 loop reads CASSRDSKETQYF. DNA for the CDR3: TGTGCCAGCAGTCGGGACAGCAAAGAGACCCAGTACTTC.

The chain joins TRBV5-5 to TRBJ1-2, with D hard to call. CDR1 SGHKS and CDR2 YYEKEE come from the germline V gene (reference sequence). The CDR3 runs to 12 residues. V gave up 1 base and J gave up 7 bases, with 8 bases separating them. The CDR3 region has the DNA TGTGCCAGCAGCTTGCGGGAGGGTGGCTACACCTTC. This gives the protein CASSLREGGYTF.

The rearrangement uses TRBV6-5 and TRBJ2-7; 12 nucleotides line up with TRBD1. CDR3 length: 15 residues. Germline values: CDR1 MNHEY, CDR2 SVGAGI. Germline trimming cut 5 bases from V and 7 bases from J; bases unmatched to any gene: 9. The CDR3 loop is CASSTGTGGTGEQYF. CDR3 DNA: TGTGCCAGCAGTACAGGGACAGGGGGCACGGGAGAGCAGTACTTC.

The V call is TRBV19, the J call TRBJ2-4; 12 positions agree with TRBD2. After removal of 6 bases from V and 7 bases from J, the junction contained 4 bases not matched to a gene. This CDR3 is built from 14 residues. The germline gives CDR1 LNHDA, CDR2 SQIVND (reference sequence). Here the CDR3 reads CASSIGTSGNIQYF. Here the CDR3 DNA reads TGTGCCAGTAGCATCGGGACTAGCGGGAACATTCAGTACTTC.

V gene TRBV5-1 combines with J gene TRBJ1-5, with unresolved D. With 2 bases removed from V and 3 bases from J, the gap between germline ends came to 9 bases. Germline V gene lookup returns CDR1 SGHRS and CDR2 YFSETQ. The CDR3 is made up of 14 amino acids. The CDR3 region is CASSLEGPNQPQHF. CDR3 DNA: TGCGCCAGCAGCTTAGAGGGCCCCAATCAGCCCCAGCATTTT. The full variable domain, rest sourced from reference TRBV5-1 and TRBJ1-5, is KAGVTQTPRYLIKTRGQQVTLSCSPISGHRSVSWYQQTPGQGLQFLFEYFSETQRNKGNFPGRFSGRQFSNSRSEMNVSTLELGDSALYLCASSLEGPNQPQHFGDGTRLSIL.

V is TRBV5-5 and J is TRBJ2-5; D is perhaps TRBD2 (6 bases). This CDR3 comprises 18 residues. Per the germline V gene, CDR1 is SGHKS and CDR2 is YYEKEE (reference sequence). V lost 3 bases to trimming and J lost 5 bases, with 26 bases between them. CDR3: CASSSTASRLDSSETQYF. CDR3 DNA: TGTGCCAGCAGCTCCACCGCCTCCCGACTAGATTCAAGTGAGACCCAGTACTTC. The whole variable domain, filled in from reference TRBV5-5 and TRBJ2-5, reads DAGVTQSPTHLIKTRGQQVTLRCSPISGHKSVSWYQQVLGQGPQFIFQYYEKEERGRGNFPDRFSARQFPNYSSELNVNALLLGDSALYLCASSSTASRLDSSETQYFGPGTRLLVL.

A single count supports this clone. The chain employs TRBV5-1 and TRBJ2-5; a weak D match, TRBD2 (6 bases). The V gene lost 9 bases and the J gene lost 5 bases, with 14 bases spanning the gap. The CDR3 totals 12 residues. From germline, CDR1 is SGHRS and CDR2 YFSETQ. This CDR3 reads CATGLASETQYF. CDR3 nucleotides: TGCGCCACGGGGCTAGCGAGCGAGACCCAGTACTTC.

This clone was seen more than once but under ten times. The chain combines TRBV29-1 with TRBJ2-5; 10 bases are shared with TRBD1. Germline V gene lookup returns CDR1 SQVTM and CDR2 ANQGSEA. There are 13 residues in the CDR3. The V gene end was trimmed by 6 bases and the J gene end by 0 bases; junction bases not matched to a gene: 1. CDR3 protein: CSVDRGYQETQYF. CDR3 sequence (DNA): TGCAGCGTGGACAGGGGGTACCAAGAGACCCAGTACTTC.

The chain has TRBV25-1 and TRBJ1-2; D is perhaps TRBD1 (5 bases). Germline assignment: CDR1 MGHDK and CDR2 SYGVNS. The length of the CDR3 is 14 residues. Trimming removed 0 bases at V and 8 bases at J, with 13 bases between. CDR3 bases: TGTGCCAGCAGTGAATATGGGACGCTGGGCGGCTACACCTTC. Residues: CASSEYGTLGGYTF.